This record covers a single T cell receptor beta chain. The target antigen is unknown. The data belong to a study of long-term antiretroviral therapy in people with HIV. Study findings and constraints: When set beside controls, HIV repertoires had CDR3 length ranges that were narrower.

At the survey level, the v3.0 immunoSEQ assay was run. Using immunoSEQ multiplex PCR, the repertoire was profiled, and TCRdb retains in-frame clones only, with some absent. The data hold roughly 28,000 clones, with more than 80% observed a single time. This TCR was sampled from a man aged 40-55 years with HIV. Sequencing used unsorted PBMCs, obtained 3 years after starting antiretroviral therapy.

CDR3 nucleotide sequence: TGTGCCAGCAGCTTGGTTCAGCGGGGGGGCGAAGATACGCAGTATTTT. Its translation is CASSLVQRGGEDTQYF. The rearrangement uses TRBV5-8 and TRBJ2-3, with 10 bases that match TRBD2. The ends lost 0 bases at V and 5 bases at J; junction bases unmatched: 6. This CDR3 region has 16 residues. Germline V gene data show CDR1 as SGHTS and CDR2 as YDEGEE.